What follows describes a single TCR beta chain. This sample is part of a study of blood T cell repertoires in COVID-19. The overall study: Samples of COVID-19 (acute and convalescent) were obtained from the United States, Italy and Spain.

Only in-frame clones appear in the TCRdb table, and some are missing; sequencing was by immunoSEQ multiplex PCR. The sample holds approximately 74,000 clones; 85% to 95% are singletons and the top ten take around 4.7%. This sequence originates from an older woman with active COVID-19. The source material was peripheral blood.

The CDR3 loop is CASRNRGGYTF. CDR3 in DNA: TGTGCCAGCAGGAACCGGGGTGGCTACACCTTC. The chain is built from TRBV2 and TRBJ1-2; D uncertain. CDR1 is SNHLY, CDR2 FYNNEI, per germline. The CDR3 runs to 11 residues. Trimming stripped 6 bases from V and 7 bases from J, with 9 bases between.